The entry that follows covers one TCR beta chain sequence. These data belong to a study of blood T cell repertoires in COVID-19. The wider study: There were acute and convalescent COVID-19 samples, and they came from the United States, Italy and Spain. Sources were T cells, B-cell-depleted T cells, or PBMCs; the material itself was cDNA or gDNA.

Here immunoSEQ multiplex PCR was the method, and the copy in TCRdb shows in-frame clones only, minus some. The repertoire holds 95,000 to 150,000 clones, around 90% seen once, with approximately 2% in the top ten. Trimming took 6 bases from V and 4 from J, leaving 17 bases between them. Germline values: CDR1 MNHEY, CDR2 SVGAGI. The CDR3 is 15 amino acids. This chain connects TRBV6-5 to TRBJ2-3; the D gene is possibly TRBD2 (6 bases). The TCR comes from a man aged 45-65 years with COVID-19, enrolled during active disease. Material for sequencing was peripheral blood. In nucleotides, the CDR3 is TGTGCCAGCAGCCCCCGGGGGACTTGGGCAGATACGCAGTATTTT. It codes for CASSPRGTWADTQYF.